This T cell receptor beta chain was retrieved from a study of cytomegalovirus exposure and HLA in healthy donors (dated by TCRdb to 2016 to 2017). Regarding the complete study: According to an earlier analysis of around 600 of the donors, 200 million or so T cells yielded some 120 million unique TCR beta sequences and about 300 Gb of sequence data. An early release covering roughly 640 HLA-typed donors comprised around 300 gigabases of sequencing data and some 79 million unique TCR sequences. Of the 300 to 400 genotyped donors, about 84% fell in the genetic ancestry cluster associated with self-reported Caucasian donors. The study aimed to test whether signatures of past pathogen exposure could be identified by cataloging public T cell receptors. The study used immunosequencing to profile the T cell repertoires of approximately 630 subjects and linked those repertoires to cytomegalovirus serostatus. A separate validation cohort of over a hundred different subjects was used in addition to the approximately 610-subject first cohort. High-throughput TCR immunosequencing, statistical association of individual TCRs with disease status, and machine learning were combined to predict cytomegalovirus infection status. A later analysis re-analyzed previously published TCR beta repertoires from 650 to 800 donors and added high-resolution HLA genotyping to study TCR occurrence patterns. The later analysis used no new phenotypic data to find candidate immune exposures, relying instead on TCR beta sequences and their occurrence across donors. An earlier analysis of fewer than 700 of the donors applied high-throughput TCR beta sequencing to assess whether each TCR beta V gene segment acted as functional or pseudogenic. Alongside the repertoire data, information on donor age, sex, ethnicity and CMV serostatus was compiled. A later genetic analysis took genome-wide SNP genotypes for about three fifths of the 666 donors and used that subset as a discovery cohort. All discovery cohort repertoires had been generated on a single sequencing platform. Both class I and class II loci were covered by HLA typing, at four-digit resolution. The number of typed donors differed by locus: 629-630 for A, B, C, DRB1 and DQB1; some 540 for DQA1; approximately 600 for DPA1; and around 470 for DPB1. Because of strong linkage in the cohort, roughly five DR-DQ haplotypes were treated as single units for association and clustering. Among 398 genotyped donors of the cohort, an average of around 250,000 unique TCR beta nucleotide sequences was sequenced per donor, of which about 18% were non-productive.

On this clone itself: Its antigen remains undetermined. Base quality data are lacking; no much larger clone is found one base away.

The cohort was made up of about 610 healthy bone marrow donors. At the time of sampling, all cohort members were nominally healthy, though unrecorded immune exposures were likely present. The donor was CMV seropositive and was included in the group of 300 or so seropositive cohort members. Every donor gave a peripheral blood sample, and the peripheral blood mononuclear cells from that sample were used for TCR beta sequencing. The Qiagen DNeasy Blood Extraction Kit was used to extract genomic DNA from the blood cell samples. Broad study findings and their caveats: A later genetic analysis associated a missense DCLRE1C variant with V-gene and J-gene trimming of TCR beta chains, and an independent cohort replicated the association. In the study, some 180 TCR beta chains were listed as associated with cytomegalovirus. For the cohort, immune exposure information was limited to CMV serostatus. In an earlier analysis of 500 to 650 of the donors, most TCR beta V segments appeared in productive rearrangements about 87% or about 30% of the time, broadly matching IMGT annotations. A further reported finding was that TCR beta sequences accurately predicted the HLA-A and HLA-B alleles for most subjects in the first cohort. In a later analysis, HLA-associated TCR beta chains showed more clonal expansion and lower generation probabilities than non-associated chains that were equally common. Three of the identified cytomegalovirus-associated TCR beta chains were confirmed in vitro to be specific for cytomegalovirus antigens. Because HLA typing was unavailable for some donors at each locus, only the typed subset was used in association tests. In this cohort, only TCR beta chains were sequenced, and detectable features were limited by the absence of alpha or paired-chain data. A later analysis found that most CMV-associated TCR beta chains appeared HLA-restricted, with HLA associations seemingly driven largely by CMV exposure. Strong co-occurrence of HLA alleles, especially DR and DQ, made assigning TCR associations to individual alleles difficult. Specific HLA alleles were associated with roughly 17,000 TCR beta sequences at a false discovery rate of 0.05 in a later analysis. The 87-base-pair reads could not distinguish some IMGT-functional V segments, including TRBV6-2 and TRBV6-3, so those segments were excluded. The authors suggested that the approach could potentially be generalized to other disease states and immunological phenotypes. Linkage disequilibrium might explain the correlated functional status among segregating V segments, but an unknown experimental factor could not be excluded. Roughly uniform sequencing depth across donors was assumed in presence/absence analyses, although this assumption may not hold. In both the original and validation cohorts, the classifier was reported to diagnose cytomegalovirus status with high specificity and sensitivity. Several of the top co-occurrence clusters appeared to be linked to parvovirus B19, influenza, CMV and Epstein-Barr virus, according to a later analysis. About 17 rarely observed V segments, including chromosome 9 orphons, were excluded from the earlier analysis of some 590 of the donors because counts were too low. A cluster of highly shared sequence variants was judged likely to be a technical artifact of the sequencing pipeline. Most TCR sequences were observed very rarely across donors, whereas some public TCRs were present in many individuals. In a later genetic analysis, fewer N-insertions in productive TCRs were reported among donors in an Asian-associated ancestry cluster than the roughly 700-donor mean. A later analysis found that TCR association rates varied across HLA loci, with DRB1 alleles showing the most associated TCRs and HLA-C alleles the fewest.

The germline V gene specifies SQVTM as CDR1 and ANQGSEA as CDR2. V is pruned by 5 bases and J by 4 bases, leaving 7 bases of the junction without a gene match. Counted from cysteine to phenylalanine, this CDR3 has 14 amino acids. Just CDR3 DNA is preserved here, 42 bases in frame from base 1. Library prep was done by the immunoSEQ multiplex PCR assay. For the multiplex PCR, a mixture combining 60 forward primers for TCR Vbeta segments and 13 reverse primers for TCR Jbeta segments was used. The CDR3 region of rearranged TCR beta genes was amplified from genomic DNA by a multiplex PCR assay. The amplified TCR beta libraries were sequenced on the Illumina HiSeq System as 87-base-pair reads. The authors' pipeline ran thus. A later analysis counted approximately 76 million unique TCR beta chains across the roughly 700 repertoires, and some 11 million of these chains were shared by at least two donors. To remove PCR and sequencing errors, raw reads were error-corrected and collapsed into unique sequences using a nearest-neighbor algorithm that merged closely related sequences. CDR3 sequences were aligned to IMGT reference sequences to assign V, D and J gene segments. For a sequence to be retained, a match of at least six nucleotides to both a V gene segment and a J gene segment was required. Rearrangements were classified as productive when the CDR3 lacked stop codons and remained in frame with V and J, and all other rearrangements were classified as non-productive. Following IMGT convention, CDR3 was defined as the stretch from the second conserved V-encoded cysteine up to the conserved J-encoded phenylalanine. The earlier analysis of about 610 of the donors excluded sequences that lacked an unambiguous match to a single V gene segment. In an earlier analysis of 587 of the donors, V segments were called functional above 56.7% productive rearrangements and were called segregating when the between-donor standard deviation exceeded 5%. A statistical classification framework was developed to diagnose cytomegalovirus status using the catalog of TCR beta chain sequences. In a later analysis, V and J genes were assigned by comparing TCR nucleotide sequences against IMGT/GENE-DB human TR gene sequences. Using the TCRdist pipeline, a later analysis assigned CDR3 sequences along with most-parsimonious VDJ recombination scenarios. A later analysis defined each TCR beta chain by its CDR3 amino acid sequence plus V-gene family, and excluded reads lacking a unique V-gene family. A later analysis removed several hundred highly shared, low-generation-probability nucleotide sequences to deal with suspected cross-contamination and a sequencing artifact. For each public chain, a later analysis derived a clonal expansion index from normalized ranks of inferred template counts within each repertoire. A later analysis computed generation probabilities with a VDJ recombination model fitted to out-of-frame rearrangements, and checked the results against IGoR. In a later analysis, hypergeometric tests were used to score TCR-TCR, TCR-HLA and TCR-CMV co-occurrence, with a repertoire-size bias correction applied to TCR pairs. False discovery rates were estimated in a later analysis by permuting HLA or CMV assignments 20 times. In a later analysis, co-occurring TCRs were grouped using DBSCAN, and TCRdist sequence similarity was added for clustering within HLA-allele-positive subsets. Co-occurrence clustering excluded repertoires with fewer than 30,000 or more than 120,000 public chains, plus five with anomalous nucleotide sharing. TCRdb limited this immuneACCESS table to in-frame rearrangements with V and J called. A share of clones is missing; checked studies link under half to unresolved V genes, and the rest is unexplained. For V, J and clone size, that table is used; D and trimming come from the DNA. For this sample there are 150,000 or so clones; more than 75% appear just once. The top ten clonotypes cover 13% of the sample.

In this chain, TRBV29-1 is recombined with TRBJ2-3, with TRBD2 identical over 9 junction bases. The receptor's source is a man aged 30-40 years in good health and CMV-seropositive. Specimen: PBMCs. Here is the DNA: TGCAGCGTTAGCGGACTAGCGTTGGCAGATACGCAGTATTTT. Translation gives CSVSGLALADTQYF.